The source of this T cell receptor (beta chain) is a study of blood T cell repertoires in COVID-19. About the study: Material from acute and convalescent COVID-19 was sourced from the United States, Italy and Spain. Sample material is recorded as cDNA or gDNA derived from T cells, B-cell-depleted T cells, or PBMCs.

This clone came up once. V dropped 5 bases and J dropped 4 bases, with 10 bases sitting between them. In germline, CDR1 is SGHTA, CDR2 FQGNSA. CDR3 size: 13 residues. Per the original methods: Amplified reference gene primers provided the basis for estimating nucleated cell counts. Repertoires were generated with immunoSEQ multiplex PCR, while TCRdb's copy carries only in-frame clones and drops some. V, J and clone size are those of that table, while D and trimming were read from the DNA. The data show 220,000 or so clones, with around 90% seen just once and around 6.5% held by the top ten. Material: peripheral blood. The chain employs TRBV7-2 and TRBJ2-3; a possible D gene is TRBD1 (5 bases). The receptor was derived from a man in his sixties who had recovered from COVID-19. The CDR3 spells CASSPQGPDTQYF. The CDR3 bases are TGTGCCAGCAGCCCCCAGGGTCCAGATACGCAGTATTTT.